Each of the 22 T cell receptor beta chains below was sequenced from the same sample in a study of cytomegalovirus exposure and HLA in healthy donors. The PCR employed 60 Vbeta primers together with 13 Jbeta primers. Repertoires were generated with immunoSEQ multiplex PCR, while TCRdb's copy carries only in-frame clones and drops some. The sample carries about 140,000 clones, roughly four fifths recorded once. Sequencing was performed on PBMCs. The source of these receptors is a woman in her forties in good health and CMV-seronegative.

This rearrangement joins TRBV19 to TRBJ1-4; a weak D match, TRBD1 (5 bases). Trimming shortened V by 2 bases and J by 2 bases, and 18 bases separated the two germline ends. The germline CDR1 and CDR2 sequences are LNHDA and SQIVND (reference sequence). The CDR3 consists of 18 residues. The CDR3 nucleotides read TGTGCCAGTAGTATAAGGAAGAAGGGGAGGGCCACTAATGAAAAACTGTTTTTT. It is translated as CASSIRKKGRATNEKLFF.

The rearrangement links TRBV28 to TRBJ1-3; D is uncertain. CDR1 is MDHEN and CDR2 is SYDVKM in the germline V gene. The CDR3 runs 15 residues. The V end was cut by 3 bases, the J end by 4 bases, with 13 bases between. The chain's CDR3 is CASSLKRARGNTIYF. CDR3 nucleotides: TGTGCCAGCAGTTTGAAGAGGGCGCGAGGAAACACCATATATTTT.

This clone was seen a handful of times. In the same sample, other DNA sequences code for this CDR3. CDR3 residues: CASSGSGSSYNEQFF. In DNA form, the CDR3 reads TGTGCCAGCAGCGGTAGCGGGAGCTCCTACAATGAGCAGTTCTTC. The chain recombines TRBV9 with TRBJ2-1; TRBD2 matches 9 bases. The CDR3 has 15 amino acids. After removal of 3 bases from V and 0 bases from J, the junction contained 1 base not matched to a gene. Germline-derived CDR1 and CDR2 are SGDLS and YYNGEE.

The chain uses TRBV11-3 and TRBJ2-7; TRBD1 matches at 10 bases. This CDR3 region has 16 residues. CDR1 and CDR2 (germline): SGHNT, YENEEA. The V segment lost 5 bases and the J segment 0 bases; nucleotides outside the gene matches: 7. The CDR3 loop is CASSPTRQGASYEQYF. In DNA, the CDR3 is TGTGCCAGCAGCCCTACTCGACAGGGGGCCTCCTACGAGCAGTACTTC.

The rearrangement links TRBV7-3 to TRBJ2-7; 9 nucleotides match TRBD2. This CDR3 spans 14 amino acids. After removal of 3 bases from V and 6 bases from J, the junction contained 6 bases not matched to a gene. CDR1 and CDR2 (germline): SGHTA, FQGTGA. CDR3 in amino acids: CASSFSGSAGEQYF. The CDR3 coding sequence is TGTGCCAGCAGCTTTAGCGGGAGCGCAGGCGAGCAGTACTTC.

This clone was recorded only once. V usage is TRBV4-2 and J usage is TRBJ2-1, with a tentative D call TRBD1 (6 bases). The ends were cut back, 0 bases at V and 1 base at J, with 10 bases in the middle. The CDR3 is made up of 16 amino acids. Germline CDR1 is LGHNA and CDR2 is YNFKEQ. The CDR3 sequence is CASSQEGTTSYNEQFF. CDR3 DNA sequence: TGTGCCAGCAGCCAAGAAGGGACAACTTCCTACAATGAGCAGTTCTTC.

This clone showed up just a few times. This chain joins TRBV4-3 and TRBJ1-3; 8 nucleotides line up with TRBD1. V lost 5 bases to trimming and J lost 0 bases; unmatched junction nucleotides: 9. CDR3 length: 17 residues. Germline CDR1 and CDR2: LGHNA and YSLEER. CDR3 sequence (DNA): TGCGCCAGCAGCGGAAGTCGGACAGGGAACTCTGGAAACACCATATATTTT. Encoded protein: CASSGSRTGNSGNTIYF.

The CDR3 DNA reads as TGTGCCAGCAGCTTGGACTTAGGACAGGGGTCCTACGAGCAGTACTTC. Protein: CASSLDLGQGSYEQYF. This chain connects TRBV5-8 to TRBJ2-7; TRBD1 aligns across 9 bases. CDR3 length: 16 amino acids. Per germline, CDR1 SGHTS and CDR2 YDEGEE. V was pared by 0 bases and J by 1 base, with 5 bases of the junction left unmatched.

The V and J genes are TRBV19 and TRBJ1-2; 8 nucleotides match TRBD1. Germline-derived CDR1 and CDR2 are LNHDA and SQIVND (reference sequence). V gave up 0 bases and J gave up 0 bases; unmatched junction bases: 9. The CDR3 loop spans 18 amino acids. The CDR3 DNA follows: TGTGCCAGTAGTATAGATCTATACGGGACAGGTCCTAACTATGGCTACACCTTC. Translating gives CASSIDLYGTGPNYGYTF.

The chain recombines TRBV7-9 with TRBJ2-3; possibly TRBD1 for D (7 bases). The CDR3 consists of 15 residues. The germline V gene has CDR1 SEHNR and CDR2 FQNEAQ (reference sequence). Trimming stripped 10 bases from V and 6 bases from J, with 23 bases between. CDR3 in amino acids: CATVRTGGARDTQYF. The CDR3 nucleotides read TGTGCCACTGTGAGGACAGGAGGGGCAAGGGATACGCAGTATTTT.

The rearrangement joins TRBV6-5 to TRBJ1-5; D gene uncertain. Germline V gene sequence: CDR1 MNHEY, CDR2 SVGAGI. The CDR3 is 13 residues long. V lost 4 bases, J lost 3 bases, and 7 bases lay in between. The CDR3 spells CASSFSTNQPQHF. CDR3 in DNA: TGTGCCAGCAGTTTTAGCACCAATCAGCCCCAGCATTTT.

The gene calls are TRBV11-2 and TRBJ1-1, with D possibly matching TRBD1 (6 bases). CDR1 SGHAT and CDR2 FQNNGV come from the germline V gene. The CDR3 is 14 residues long. V was shortened by 7 bases and J by 6 bases, with 18 bases between the two germline ends. CDR3 residues: CASKLSGQRAEAFF. The CDR3 DNA follows: TGTGCCAGCAAACTTTCGGGACAACGCGCTGAAGCTTTCTTT.

The chain uses TRBV7-3 and TRBJ2-1; tentative D call: TRBD2 (6 bases). The germline CDR1 and CDR2 sequences are SGHTA and FQGTGA. This CDR3 has 15 amino acids. The V gene lost 1 base and the J gene lost 4 bases, with 11 bases spanning the gap. The CDR3 reads CASSLSSGIYNEQFF. For the CDR3, the DNA is TGTGCCAGCAGCTTAAGTAGCGGAATTTACAATGAGCAGTTCTTC.

This clone was detected once. This chain joins TRBV5-6 and TRBJ2-1, with D maybe TRBD2 (5 bases). V gave up 1 base and J gave up 15 bases, with 14 bases separating them. Germline CDR1 is SGHDT and CDR2 is YYEEEE. The CDR3 is made up of 12 amino acids. The DNA for the CDR3 is TGTGCCAGCAGCTTGATACGGGATGTCGTGTTCTTC. It translates to CASSLIRDVVFF.

In its sample, this clone was seen a few times. The chain joins TRBV7-3 to TRBJ2-2, with D tentatively TRBD2 (6 bases). The CDR3 has 16 residues. V gave up 4 bases and J gave up 7 bases, with 19 bases separating them. The germline gives CDR1 SGHTA, CDR2 FQGTGA. Here the CDR3 reads CASSWLGSVGGGELFF. CDR3 bases: TGTGCCAGCAGCTGGCTGGGTTCTGTCGGGGGCGGGGAGCTGTTTTTT.

This clone was seen only once. V is TRBV5-6 and J is TRBJ2-5; 9 bases fit TRBD2. CDR1 is SGHDT, CDR2 YYEEEE, per germline. This CDR3 has 19 residues. V lost 0 bases and J lost 2; bases outside the gene matches: 14. CDR3 amino acids: CASSLAGGGLAGKQETQYF. CDR3 DNA sequence: TGTGCCAGCAGCTTGGCCGGGGGGGGGCTAGCGGGGAAGCAAGAGACCCAGTACTTC.

This clone is a singleton in its sample. The chain couples TRBV5-1 to TRBJ1-4; tentatively, D is TRBD1 (6 bases). Trimming pared 2 bases from V and 8 bases from J, leaving 16 bases between. The CDR3 consists of 15 residues. The V gene's germline CDR1 is SGHRS and CDR2 YFSETQ. DNA for the CDR3: TGCGCCAGCAGCTTCGGACAGATTGGCGAGGAAAAACTGTTTTTT. This codes for CASSFGQIGEEKLFF.

The chain combines TRBV27 with TRBJ2-3; TRBD1 might be the D (5 bases). Trimming took off 5 bases at V and 2 bases at J, with 17 bases between the two ends. This CDR3 is 16 amino acids long. Germline-derived CDR1 and CDR2 are MNHEY and SMNVEV (reference sequence). Here the CDR3 DNA reads TGTGCCAGCAGTCCCGGACACCACCGTTTCACAGATACGCAGTATTTT. Translating it yields CASSPGHHRFTDTQYF.

CDR3 coding DNA: TGTGCCAGCAGCTTAGTTGGAGCGGGAGTCGGGGAGACCCAGTACTTC. It specifies CASSLVGAGVGETQYF. V gene TRBV7-6 combines with J gene TRBJ2-5, with TRBD2 matching 8 bases. Germline V gives CDR1 SGHVS, CDR2 FNYEAQ. The CDR3 contains 16 residues. V lost 1 base, J lost 5 bases, and 9 bases stayed unmatched.

This chain joins TRBV7-8 and TRBJ2-5, with 7 bases lining up with TRBD1. After removal of 0 bases from V and 0 bases from J, the junction contained 7 bases not matched to a gene. The CDR3 is made up of 17 amino acids. Germline V lookup: CDR1 SGHVS, CDR2 FQNEAQ. The CDR3, as DNA: TGTGCCAGCAGCTTAGCGCCAAGCAGGGGGTACCAAGAGACCCAGTACTTC. Protein sequence: CASSLAPSRGYQETQYF.

V and J are TRBV7-8 and TRBJ2-3; 7 bases line up with TRBD1. The CDR3 consists of 16 residues. Germline CDR1 reads SGHVS; CDR2 reads FQNEAQ. V was pared by 1 base and J by 2 bases, with 6 bases of the junction left unmatched. CDR3 region: CASSLEIGGPTDTQYF. The CDR3 DNA sequence: TGTGCCAGCAGCTTAGAGATAGGGGGCCCCACAGATACGCAGTATTTT.

This clone was detected once. The chain links TRBV9 to TRBJ2-2, with 11 nucleotides matching TRBD2. The CDR3 is 16 residues long. J lost 4 bases, V lost 0 bases, and 2 bases had no gene match. Germline assignment: CDR1 SGDLS and CDR2 YYNGEE. CDR3 region: CASSVGLAGGTGELFF. As DNA, the CDR3 is TGTGCCAGCAGCGTAGGGCTAGCGGGAGGCACCGGGGAGCTGTTTTTT.